Listed below are T cell receptor beta chains from one sample, sequenced in a study of metastatic and nonmetastatic thyroid tumors. TCRdb redid the clone calls on the PCR reads using MiXCR. The sample consists of around 50,000 clones, 25% to 35% of them appearing once. The sequenced sample was blood. These receptors were taken from a female donor with papillary thyroid cancer or a benign thyroid nodule (not recorded which). Some clones in this sample may be carry-over from other donors' samples. Each CDR3 is given without its conserved first and last residue. Fields, in order: J gene, V gene, clone size, CDR3 protein. Part of the rows lack a size; the others show once, few, many or a class for expanded clones.

TRBJ2-7 TRBV12-3/TRBV12-4 few ASSPSSGGHEQY
TRBJ1-1 TRBV6-1 NA ASGMGQGDLGRTEAF
TRBJ1-2 TRBV6-2/TRBV6-3 NA ASSYLINGRYGTDGYT
TRBJ1-3 TRBV11-1 NA ASSPSGSGRNSGNTIY
TRBJ2-2 TRBV28 many ASQPGDAGMTAIANTGELF
TRBJ1-1 TRBV10-1 NA ASSDAATIRNTGAF
TRBJ1-1 TRBV27 medium-sized ASSFIGGLPTEAF
TRBJ2-7 TRBV6-2/TRBV6-3 few ASSYSPRLDPYEQY
TRBJ2-5 TRBV5-1 NA ASSPLVGGRETQY
TRBJ2-1 TRBV4-1 NA ASSQDLTNWVSEQF
TRBJ2-7 TRBV6-5 few ASSYSGFGSYEQY
TRBJ2-7 TRBV24-1 few ATSDSNRDEQY
TRBJ1-5 TRBV6-1 few ASSQDNQPQH
TRBJ2-3 TRBV6-1 NA ASSEGTASTDTQY
TRBJ2-5 TRBV7-8 NA ASSITSGGRETQY
TRBJ2-1 TRBV10-2 NA ASSVSLNEQF
TRBJ1-2 TRBV6-1 NA ASAGLDISAGGYT
TRBJ2-1 TRBV10-2 NA ASKTSGYNEQF
TRBJ2-2 TRBV24-1 NA ATSDPGTGSTGELF
TRBJ2-7 TRBV20-1 NA SATAGLAGVEQY
TRBJ2-2 TRBV4-1 NA ATGGTGHTGELF
TRBJ1-2 TRBV10-3 few AISEIPSGENGYT
TRBJ2-3 TRBV6-2/TRBV6-3 few ASSFPGGGGHRDTQY
TRBJ2-1 TRBV11-2 NA ASSSDGLATSYNEQF
TRBJ2-7 TRBV6-2/TRBV6-3 NA ASSYQAVEFVHEQY
TRBJ2-2 TRBV6-1 few ASSEAGVRVSSGELF
TRBJ1-2 TRBV6-1 medium-sized ASSTDKSYGYT
TRBJ1-2 TRBV6-4 medium-sized ANNSSLICSYGYT
TRBJ2-3 TRBV11-2 NA ASSLGGTSGRDTQY
TRBJ2-7 TRBV15 NA ATSRGGRNGEQY
TRBJ2-1 TRBV28 few ASSLPDRVYNEQF
TRBJ2-2 TRBV18 NA ASSPANTGELF
TRBJ1-1 TRBV7-9 medium-sized ASSPKGANTEAF
TRBJ2-7 TRBV19 medium-sized ASRDSGQGNEQY
TRBJ2-1 TRBV19 NA ASITPPGTSNNEQF
TRBJ2-7 TRBV6-5 medium-sized ASSYSTDFYEQY
TRBJ1-1 TRBV7-9 many ASSRDSEAF
TRBJ2-7 TRBV10-3 medium-sized AISEPNASGGFYEQY
TRBJ2-7 TRBV19 few ASSIGTVYEQY
TRBJ1-3 TRBV5-1 few ASSLVTGRGGNTIY
TRBJ2-3 TRBV20-1 few SAREIEASSTDTQY
TRBJ2-2 TRBV6-1 NA ASREPWGTSGRAGNTGELF
TRBJ2-7 TRBV7-2 NA ASSFGMTYEQY